This paragraph covers one T cell receptor beta chain sequence. Its cognate antigen is unknown. This entry comes from a study of blood T cells in healthy people across ages. Study-wide results and caveats: Significant beta diversity loss was already apparent by age roughly 44, declining roughly linearly.

Primers used in a second PCR of about 7 to 12 cycles were a sample-barcoded 5' primer and a J-beta primer mix. Each cDNA molecule received a tag from a template-switch adaptor that had 12 random nucleotides. TCRdb processed the 5' RACE reads anew with MiXCR; each CDR3 protein has one entry. The sample carries 1.5 million to 2 million distinct CDR3 sequences, approximately 28% recorded once. The CDR3 totals 20 residues. Trimming at V came to 3 bases and at J to 0 bases, leaving 16 bases not matched to a gene. The germline V gene encodes CDR1 DFQATT and CDR2 SNEGSKA (reference sequence). Researchers collected ten milliliters of peripheral blood from every single donor.

The TCR originated in a woman aged 25 to 39 in good health. The chain links TRBV20-1 to TRBJ2-1; 11 bases map to TRBD2. The specimen was blood. CDR3 region: CSARDLTSGGPLSSYNEQFF. Here the CDR3 DNA reads TGCAGTGCTAGGGATTTAACTAGCGGGGGCCCCCTCAGCTCCTACAATGAGCAGTTCTTC.